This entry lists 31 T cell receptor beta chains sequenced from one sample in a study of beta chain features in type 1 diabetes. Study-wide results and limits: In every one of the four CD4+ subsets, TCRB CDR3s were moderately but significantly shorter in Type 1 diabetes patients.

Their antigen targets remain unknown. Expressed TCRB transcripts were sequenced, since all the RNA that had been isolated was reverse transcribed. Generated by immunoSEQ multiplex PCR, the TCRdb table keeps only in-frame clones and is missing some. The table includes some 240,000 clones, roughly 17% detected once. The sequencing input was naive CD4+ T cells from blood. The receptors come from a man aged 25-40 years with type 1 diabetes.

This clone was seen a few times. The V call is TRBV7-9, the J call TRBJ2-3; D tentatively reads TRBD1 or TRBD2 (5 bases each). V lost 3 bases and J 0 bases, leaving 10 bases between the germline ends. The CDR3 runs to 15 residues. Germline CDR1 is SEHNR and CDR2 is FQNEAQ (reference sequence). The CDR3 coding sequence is TGTGCCAGCAGCTTCCCCGGGGCTAGCACAGATACGCAGTATTTT. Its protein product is CASSFPGASTDTQYF.

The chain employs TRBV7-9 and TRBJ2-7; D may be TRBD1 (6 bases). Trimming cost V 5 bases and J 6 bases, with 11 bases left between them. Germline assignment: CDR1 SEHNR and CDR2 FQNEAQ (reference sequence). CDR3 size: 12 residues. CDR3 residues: CASSTGFVEQYF. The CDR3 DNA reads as TGTGCCAGCAGCACAGGGTTTGTCGAGCAGTACTTC.

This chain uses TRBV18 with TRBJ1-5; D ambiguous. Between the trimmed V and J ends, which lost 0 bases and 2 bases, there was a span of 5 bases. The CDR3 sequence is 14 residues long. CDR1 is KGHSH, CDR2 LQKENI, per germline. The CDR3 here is CASSPPGGNQPQHF. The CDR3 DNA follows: TGTGCCAGCTCACCACCGGGTGGCAATCAGCCCCAGCATTTT.

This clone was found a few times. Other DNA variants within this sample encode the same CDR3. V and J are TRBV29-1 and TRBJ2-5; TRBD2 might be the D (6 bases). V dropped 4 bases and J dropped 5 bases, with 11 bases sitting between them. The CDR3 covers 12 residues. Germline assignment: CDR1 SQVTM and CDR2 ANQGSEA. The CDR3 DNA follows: TGCAGCGTTGCCGGGGGTGGGGAGACCCAGTACTTC. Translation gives CSVAGGGETQYF.

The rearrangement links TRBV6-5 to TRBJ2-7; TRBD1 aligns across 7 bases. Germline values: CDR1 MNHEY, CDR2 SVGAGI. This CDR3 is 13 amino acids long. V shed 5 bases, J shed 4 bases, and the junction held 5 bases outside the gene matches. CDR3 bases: TGTGCCAGCAGTAGGGACAGAGAGTACGAGCAGTACTTC. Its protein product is CASSRDREYEQYF.

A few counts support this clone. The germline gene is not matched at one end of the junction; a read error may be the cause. The CDR3 DNA reads as TGTGCCAGTACCGCCGGGACTAGTCGGTCCTTT. It translates to CASTAGTSRSF. The chain carries TRBV19 and TRBJ2-3, with TRBD2 identical over 8 bases. Germline V gene sequence: CDR1 LNHDA, CDR2 SQIVND (reference sequence). CDR3 length: 11 residues. Variable domain in full (rest from reference TRBV19 and TRBJ2-3): DGGITQSPKYLFRKEGQNVTLSCEQNLNHDAMYWYRQDPGQGLRLIYYSQIVNDFQKGDIAEGYSVSREKKESFPLTVTSAQKNPTAFYLCASTAGTSRSFGPGTRLTVL.

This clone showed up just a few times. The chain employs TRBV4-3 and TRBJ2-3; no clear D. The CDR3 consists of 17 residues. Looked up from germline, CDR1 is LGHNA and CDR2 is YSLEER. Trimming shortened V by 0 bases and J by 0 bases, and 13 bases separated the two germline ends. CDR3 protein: CASSQESVLASTDTQYF. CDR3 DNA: TGCGCCAGCAGCCAAGAGTCCGTCCTGGCTAGCACAGATACGCAGTATTTT.

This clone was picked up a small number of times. CDR3 sequence (DNA): TGTGCCAGCAGTTTGGGATTACTCAATGAGCAGTTCTTC. Its protein product is CASSLGLLNEQFF. The chain is built from TRBV6-5 and TRBJ2-1; D is uncertain. Between the trimmed V and J ends, which lost 4 bases and 6 bases, there was a span of 10 bases. The CDR3 is 13 residues long. The V gene's germline CDR1 is MNHEY and CDR2 SVGAGI.

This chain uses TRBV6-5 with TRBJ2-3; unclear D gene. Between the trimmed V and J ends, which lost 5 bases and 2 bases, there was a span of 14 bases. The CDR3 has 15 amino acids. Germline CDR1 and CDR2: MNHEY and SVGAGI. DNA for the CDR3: TGTGCCAGCAGTATCGGCGAACAGTCCACAGATACGCAGTATTTT. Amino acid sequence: CASSIGEQSTDTQYF.

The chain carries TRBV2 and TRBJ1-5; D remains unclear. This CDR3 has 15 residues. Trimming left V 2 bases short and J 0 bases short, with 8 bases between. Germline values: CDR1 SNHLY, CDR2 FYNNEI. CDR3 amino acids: CASSESENSNQPQHF. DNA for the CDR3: TGTGCCAGCAGTGAATCCGAAAATAGCAATCAGCCCCAGCATTTT.

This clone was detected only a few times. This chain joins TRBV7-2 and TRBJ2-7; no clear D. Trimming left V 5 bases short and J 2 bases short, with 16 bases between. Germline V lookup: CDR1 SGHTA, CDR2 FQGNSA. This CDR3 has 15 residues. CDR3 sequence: CASSPRARPTYEQYF. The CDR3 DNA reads TGTGCCAGCAGCCCTAGGGCCAGGCCAACCTACGAGCAGTACTTC.

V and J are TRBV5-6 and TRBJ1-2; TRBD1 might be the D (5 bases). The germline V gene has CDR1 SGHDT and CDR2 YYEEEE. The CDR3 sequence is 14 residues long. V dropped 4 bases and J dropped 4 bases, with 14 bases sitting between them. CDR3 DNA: TGTGCCAGCAGCGTAGGGGTACCAGTCTATGGCTACACCTTC. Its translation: CASSVGVPVYGYTF. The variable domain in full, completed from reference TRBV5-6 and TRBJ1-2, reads DAGVTQSPTHLIKTRGQQVTLRCSPKSGHDTVSWYQQALGQGPQFIFQYYEEEERQRGNFPDRFSGHQFPNYSSELNVNALLLGDSALYLCASSVGVPVYGYTFGSGTRLTVV.

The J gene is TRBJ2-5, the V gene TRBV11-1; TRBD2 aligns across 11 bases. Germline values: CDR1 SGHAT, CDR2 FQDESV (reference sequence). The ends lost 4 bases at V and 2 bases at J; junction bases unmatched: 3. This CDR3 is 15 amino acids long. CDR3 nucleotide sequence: TGTGCCAGCAGCTCTTGGACTAGCGGGCAAGAGACCCAGTACTTC. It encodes CASSSWTSGQETQYF.

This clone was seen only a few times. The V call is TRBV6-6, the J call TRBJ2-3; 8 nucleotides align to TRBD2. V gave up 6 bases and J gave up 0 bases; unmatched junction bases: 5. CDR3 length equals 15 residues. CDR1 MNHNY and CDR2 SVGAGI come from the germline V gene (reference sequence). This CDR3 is CASSPGGASTDTQYF. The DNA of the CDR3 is TGTGCCAGCAGCCCGGGGGGGGCTAGCACAGATACGCAGTATTTT.

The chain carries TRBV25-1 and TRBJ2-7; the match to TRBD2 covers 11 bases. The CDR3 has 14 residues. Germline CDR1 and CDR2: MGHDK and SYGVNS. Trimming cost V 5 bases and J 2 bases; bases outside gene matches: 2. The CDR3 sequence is CASSWTSGPYEQYF. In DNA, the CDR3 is TGTGCCAGCAGTTGGACTAGCGGGCCCTACGAGCAGTACTTC.

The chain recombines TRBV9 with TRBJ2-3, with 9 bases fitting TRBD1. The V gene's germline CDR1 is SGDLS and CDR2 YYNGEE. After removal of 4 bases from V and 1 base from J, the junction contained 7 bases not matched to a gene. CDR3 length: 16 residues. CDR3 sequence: CASSPIRTGGTDTQYF. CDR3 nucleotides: TGTGCCAGCAGCCCCATAAGGACAGGGGGCACAGATACGCAGTATTTT.

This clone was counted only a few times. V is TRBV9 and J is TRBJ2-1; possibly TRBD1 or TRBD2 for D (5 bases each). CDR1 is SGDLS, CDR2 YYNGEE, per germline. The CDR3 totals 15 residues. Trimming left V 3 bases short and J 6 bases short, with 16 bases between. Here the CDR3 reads CASSAGWGSGNEQFF. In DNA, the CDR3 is TGTGCCAGCAGCGCTGGCTGGGGGAGCGGCAATGAGCAGTTCTTC.

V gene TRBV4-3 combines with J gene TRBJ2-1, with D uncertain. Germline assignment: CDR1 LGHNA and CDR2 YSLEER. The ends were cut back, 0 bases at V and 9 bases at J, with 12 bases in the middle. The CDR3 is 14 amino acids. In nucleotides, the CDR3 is TGCGCCAGCAGCCAAGATCGGCAATCGGCTGAGCAGTTCTTC. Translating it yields CASSQDRQSAEQFF.

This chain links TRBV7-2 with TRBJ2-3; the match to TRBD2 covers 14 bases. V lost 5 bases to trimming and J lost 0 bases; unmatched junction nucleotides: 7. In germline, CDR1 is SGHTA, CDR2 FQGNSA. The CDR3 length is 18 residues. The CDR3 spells CASSATSGRALSTDTQYF. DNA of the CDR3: TGTGCCAGCAGCGCGACTAGCGGGAGGGCCCTTAGCACAGATACGCAGTATTTT. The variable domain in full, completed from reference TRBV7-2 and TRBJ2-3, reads GAGVSQSPSNKVTEKGKDVELRCDPISGHTALYWYRQSLGQGLEFLIYFQGNSAPDKSGLPSDRFSAERTGGSVSTLTIQRTQQEDSAVYLCASSATSGRALSTDTQYFGPGTRLTVL.

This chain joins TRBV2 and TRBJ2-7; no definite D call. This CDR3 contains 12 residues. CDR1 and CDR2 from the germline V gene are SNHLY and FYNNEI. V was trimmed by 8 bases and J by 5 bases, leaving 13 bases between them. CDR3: CASARIGDEQYF. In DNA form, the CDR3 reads TGTGCCAGCGCAAGGATTGGAGACGAGCAGTACTTC.

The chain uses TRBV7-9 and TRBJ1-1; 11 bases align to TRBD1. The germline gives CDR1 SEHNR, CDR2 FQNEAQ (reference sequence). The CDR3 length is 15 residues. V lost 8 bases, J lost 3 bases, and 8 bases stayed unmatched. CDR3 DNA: TGTGCCAGCTCCTCTTGGGACAGGGGGGACACTGAAGCTTTCTTT. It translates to CASSSWDRGDTEAFF. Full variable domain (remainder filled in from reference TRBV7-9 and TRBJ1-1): DTGVSQNPRHKITKRGQNVTFRCDPISEHNRLYWYRQTLGQGPEFLTYFQNEAQLEKSRLLSDRFSAERPKGSFSTLEIQRTEQGDSAMYLCASSSWDRGDTEAFFGQGTRLTVV.

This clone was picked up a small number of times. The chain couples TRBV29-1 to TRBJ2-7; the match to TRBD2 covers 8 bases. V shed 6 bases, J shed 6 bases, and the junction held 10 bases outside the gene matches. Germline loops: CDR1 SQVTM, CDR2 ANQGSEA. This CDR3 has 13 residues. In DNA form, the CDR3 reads TGCAGCGTGACCGGGACTAGAAAGGGCGAGCAGTACTTC. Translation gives CSVTGTRKGEQYF.

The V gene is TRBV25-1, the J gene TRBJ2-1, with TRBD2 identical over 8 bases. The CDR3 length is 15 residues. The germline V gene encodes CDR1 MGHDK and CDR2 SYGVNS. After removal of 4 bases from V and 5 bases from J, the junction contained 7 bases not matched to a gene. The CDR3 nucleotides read TGTGCCAGCAGTGCTTCCGGGAGGGGGAACAATGAGCAGTTCTTC. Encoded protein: CASSASGRGNNEQFF.

CDR3 bases: TGTGCCACCACCGGGACTGCACAAGAGACCCAGTACTTC. It is translated as CATTGTAQETQYF. The rearrangement joins TRBV10-3 to TRBJ2-5; TRBD2 is a possible D gene (6 bases). Germline lookup yields CDR1 ENHRY and CDR2 SYGVKD. There are 13 residues in the CDR3. V lost 10 bases and J 2 bases, leaving 14 bases between the germline ends.

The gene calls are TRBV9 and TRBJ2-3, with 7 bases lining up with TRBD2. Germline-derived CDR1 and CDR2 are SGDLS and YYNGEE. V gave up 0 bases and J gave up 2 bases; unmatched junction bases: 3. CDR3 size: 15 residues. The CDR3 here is CASSVGLADTDTQYF. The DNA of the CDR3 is TGTGCCAGCAGCGTAGGTCTAGCGGACACAGATACGCAGTATTTT. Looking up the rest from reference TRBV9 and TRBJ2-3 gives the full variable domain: DSGVTQTPKHLITATGQRVTLRCSPRSGDLSVYWYQQSLDQGLQFLIQYYNGEERAKGNILERFSAQQFPDLHSELNLSSLELGDSALYFCASSVGLADTDTQYFGPGTRLTVL.

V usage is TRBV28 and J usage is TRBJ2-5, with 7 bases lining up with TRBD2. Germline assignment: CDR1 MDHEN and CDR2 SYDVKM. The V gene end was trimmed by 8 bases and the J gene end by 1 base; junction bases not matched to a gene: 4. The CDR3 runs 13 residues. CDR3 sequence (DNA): TGTGCCAGCGGGGAGGGAGTCCAAGAGACCCAGTACTTC. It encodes CASGEGVQETQYF. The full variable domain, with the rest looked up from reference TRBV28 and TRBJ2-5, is DVKVTQSSRYLVKRTGEKVFLECVQDMDHENMFWYRQDPGLGLRLIYFSYDVKMKEKGDIPEGYSVSREKKERFSLILESASTNQTSMYLCASGEGVQETQYFGPGTRLLVL.

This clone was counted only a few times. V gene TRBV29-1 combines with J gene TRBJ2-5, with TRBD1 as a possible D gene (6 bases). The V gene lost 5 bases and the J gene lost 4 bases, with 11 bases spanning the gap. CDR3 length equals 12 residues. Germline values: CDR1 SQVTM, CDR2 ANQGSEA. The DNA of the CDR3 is TGCAGCGTTTATGGGGGCGCAGAGACCCAGTACTTC. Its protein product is CSVYGGAETQYF.

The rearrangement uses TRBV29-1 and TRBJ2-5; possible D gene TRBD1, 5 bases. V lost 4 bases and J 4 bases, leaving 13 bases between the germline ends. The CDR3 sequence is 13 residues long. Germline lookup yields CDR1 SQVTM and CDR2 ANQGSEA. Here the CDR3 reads CSVAGRALETQYF. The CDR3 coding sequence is TGCAGCGTTGCTGGCAGGGCCTTAGAGACCCAGTACTTC.

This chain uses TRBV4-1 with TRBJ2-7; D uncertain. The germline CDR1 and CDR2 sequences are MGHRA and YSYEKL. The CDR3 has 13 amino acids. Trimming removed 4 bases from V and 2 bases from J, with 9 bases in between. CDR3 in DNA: TGCGCCAGCAGCCCCCAAGGCGCCTACGAGCAGTACTTC. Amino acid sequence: CASSPQGAYEQYF.

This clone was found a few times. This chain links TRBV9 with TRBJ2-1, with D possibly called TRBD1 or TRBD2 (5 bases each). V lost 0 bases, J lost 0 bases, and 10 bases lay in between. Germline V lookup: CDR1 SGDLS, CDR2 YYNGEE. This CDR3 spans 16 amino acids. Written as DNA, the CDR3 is TGTGCCAGCAGCGTAGATGGGGGATCCTCCTACAATGAGCAGTTCTTC. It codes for CASSVDGGSSYNEQFF.

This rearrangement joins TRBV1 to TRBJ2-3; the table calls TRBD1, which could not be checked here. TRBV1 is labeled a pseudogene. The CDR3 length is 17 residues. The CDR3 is CTSSQDMGATSTDTQYF. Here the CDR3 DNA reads TGCACCAGCAGCCAAGATATGGGGGCGACTAGCACAGATACGCAGTATTTT.